This entry is about one T cell receptor (beta chain). Its antigen is unidentified. The authors made TCR beta libraries by quantitative 5'-RACE with molecular barcodes. Each CDR3 protein gets one entry after TCRdb re-called the 5' RACE reads with MiXCR. The sample carries about 250,000 distinct CDR3 sequences, over 30% recorded once. This sample was included in a study of CD8 T cells in ankylosing spondylitis. Study-level findings and limits: Disease-associated clones were reportedly significantly overrepresented in matched ankylosing spondylitis synovial fluid.

Germline values: CDR1 KGHDR, CDR2 SFDVKD. This CDR3 is 15 amino acids long. V lost 6 bases, J lost 4 bases, and 17 bases lay in between. The sequence was obtained from a male donor with ankylosing spondylitis or in good health (not recorded which). The specimen was blood, either unsorted or a sorted T cell fraction (not recorded which). The gene calls are TRBV24-1 and TRBJ2-5; tentative D call: TRBD2 (6 bases). The CDR3 loop is CATSTPGTEGETQYF. The CDR3 DNA reads TGTGCCACCAGTACCCCGGGGACTGAGGGAGAGACCCAGTACTTC.